Presented here are 19 T cell receptor beta chains from one specimen sequenced in a study of blood T cells in healthy people across ages. A second roughly 6 to 11 cycle PCR used barcoded and J-beta primers. TCRdb recomputed calls from the 5' RACE reads with MiXCR, one row per CDR3 protein. The sample shows 1.5 million to 2 million distinct CDR3 sequences, approximately 50% of them seen only once. The sequenced material came from blood. Every receptor here comes from a woman aged 40 to 50 in good health.

This chain joins TRBV6-2 or TRBV6-3 and TRBJ2-1, with D perhaps matching TRBD1 (6 bases). CDR3 length: 14 amino acids. Trimming cost V 4 bases and J 5 bases, with 12 bases left between them. CDR1 MNHEY and CDR2 SVGEGT come from the germline V gene. CDR3 residues: CASSFADRHNEQFF. The DNA for the CDR3 is TGTGCCAGCAGTTTCGCGGACAGACACAATGAGCAGTTCTTC.

The chain links TRBV7-2 to TRBJ2-1; 10 bases align to TRBD1. This CDR3 spans 14 amino acids. Germline V gene lookup returns CDR1 SGHTA and CDR2 FQGNSA. Unmatched junction bases numbered 7, after V lost 5 bases and J lost 9 bases. The CDR3 nucleotides read TGTGCCAGCAGCGTAGACAGGGGGCGGGGTGAGCAGTTCTTC. Translated: CASSVDRGRGEQFF.

The chain joins TRBV27 to TRBJ2-7; 9 bases agree with TRBD1. Near its end, the DNA agrees better with TRBJ2-5, so the J call may be wrong. CDR3 size: 15 residues. The germline V gene encodes CDR1 MNHEY and CDR2 SMNVEV (reference sequence). The CDR3 region has the DNA TGTGCCAGCAGTTCCCACGGGACAGGGTCGGAGACCCAGTACTTC. This sequence encodes CASSSHGTGSETQYF.

V and J are TRBV20-1 and TRBJ2-3; 9 bases align to TRBD2. Trimming took 5 bases from V and 1 from J; bases not matched to a gene: 4. Germline V CDR1 and CDR2: DFQATT, SNEGSKA (reference sequence). The length of the CDR3 is 14 residues. The CDR3, as DNA: TGCAGTGCTGCGGGGGGGCGGGGCACAGATACGCAGTATTTT. Its translation is CSAAGGRGTDTQYF.

The rearrangement joins TRBV4-3 to TRBJ2-1; possibly TRBD1 or TRBD2 for D (5 bases each). The length of the CDR3 is 14 residues. Trimming removed 1 base from V and 11 bases from J, with 15 bases in between. Looked up from germline, CDR1 is LGHNA and CDR2 is YSLEER. CDR3 region: CASSQAPGGGQQFF. The CDR3 DNA sequence: TGCGCCAGCAGCCAAGCCCCCGGTGGGGGTCAGCAGTTCTTC.

This rearrangement joins TRBV7-2 to TRBJ2-1; D ambiguous. CDR1 is SGHTA and CDR2 is FQGNSA in the germline V gene. The CDR3 has 18 amino acids. V was clipped by 5 bases and J by 2 bases, with 22 bases between them. The CDR3 here is CASSPGAISYRTYNEQFF. CDR3 DNA: TGTGCCAGCAGCCCCGGCGCGATCTCTTACCGCACCTACAATGAGCAGTTCTTC.

This clonotype was seen a handful of times. V and J are TRBV20-1 and TRBJ2-3; the match to TRBD1 covers 7 bases. V gave up 5 bases and J gave up 0 bases; unmatched junction bases: 17. This CDR3 contains 18 residues. CDR1 is DFQATT, CDR2 SNEGSKA, per germline (reference sequence). The CDR3 region has the DNA TGCAGTGCTGGCAACCTCTTAAAGGACAGGCCAAGCACAGATACGCAGTATTTT. This sequence encodes CSAGNLLKDRPSTDTQYF.

This clonotype was found a few times. V gene TRBV18 combines with J gene TRBJ2-7; 8 bases are a match to TRBD2. The V segment lost 3 bases and the J segment 5 bases; nucleotides outside the gene matches: 9. The CDR3 is made up of 15 amino acids. The germline V gene has CDR1 KGHSH and CDR2 LQKENI. The DNA of the CDR3 is TGTGCCAGCTCACCGCGGGGGGCCCCCGAGAACGAGCAGTACTTC. Its translation is CASSPRGAPENEQYF.

This clonotype was detected only once. V and J are TRBV5-1 and TRBJ1-2; possibly TRBD1 for D (5 bases). From germline, CDR1 is SGHRS and CDR2 YFSETQ. V was pared by 3 bases and J by 8 bases, with 17 bases between. This CDR3 contains 14 residues. CDR3 residues: CASSSRDGLGGYTF. CDR3 nucleotide sequence: TGCGCCAGCAGCTCCCGGGACGGACTCGGCGGCTACACCTTC.

The CDR3 here is CASGTRRLSEQYF. In DNA, the CDR3 is TGTGCCAGCGGGACTAGAAGACTGAGCGAGCAGTACTTC. The chain uses TRBV11-1 and TRBJ2-1; 8 bases map to TRBD2. The J call is uncertain, as TRBJ2-7 better fits the DNA end. There are 13 residues in the CDR3. Per the germline V gene, CDR1 is SGHAT and CDR2 is FQDESV (reference sequence).

This chain uses TRBV29-1 with TRBJ2-3, with no clear D. V shed 0 bases and J shed 0 bases, with 13 bases lying between them. Germline V CDR1 and CDR2: SQVTM, ANQGSEA. This CDR3 has 16 residues. The CDR3 DNA reads TGCAGCGTTGAAGAACGGGCGGCCTCTAGCACAGATACGCAGTATTTT. It translates to CSVEERAASSTDTQYF.

The chain employs TRBV7-2 and TRBJ2-4; 7 bases align to TRBD2. Per the germline V gene, CDR1 is SGHTA and CDR2 is FQGNSA. V lost 1 base and J lost 1; bases outside the gene matches: 10. This CDR3 spans 18 amino acids. The CDR3 sequence: CASSLVFRSGDAKNIQYF. The CDR3 DNA is TGTGCCAGCAGCTTAGTGTTTAGGAGCGGGGACGCCAAAAACATTCAGTACTTC. The entire variable domain, with the rest obtained from reference TRBV7-2 and TRBJ2-4, is as follows: GAGVSQSPSNKVTEKGKDVELRCDPISGHTALYWYRQSLGQGLEFLIYFQGNSAPDKSGLPSDRFSAERTGGSVSTLTIQRTQQEDSAVYLCASSLVFRSGDAKNIQYFGAGTRLSVL.

This sequence joins TRBV9 and TRBJ1-4; D not resolved. The CDR3 spans 15 residues. Trimming stripped 0 bases from V and 8 bases from J, with 14 bases between. Per the germline V gene, CDR1 is SGDLS and CDR2 is YYNGEE. CDR3: CASSVATLRGEKLFF. CDR3 sequence (DNA): TGTGCCAGCAGCGTAGCTACCCTCCGCGGGGAAAAACTGTTTTTT.

This clonotype was recorded once. The chain joins TRBV7-2 to TRBJ2-1; no reliable D call. The V end lost 0 bases, the J end lost 15 bases, and 15 bases lay between the germline ends. Per germline, CDR1 SGHTA and CDR2 FQGNSA. This CDR3 contains 13 residues. CDR3 bases: TGTGCCAGCAGCTTAGCGCCGAGGAACCGGCGGTTCTTC. Protein product: CASSLAPRNRRFF.

In this sample, this clonotype turned up a few times. This chain connects TRBV7-2 to TRBJ2-6, with unresolved D. Germline CDR1 is SGHTA and CDR2 is FQGNSA. V lost 1 base and J 4 bases, leaving 8 bases between the germline ends. This CDR3 is 15 amino acids long. The CDR3 nucleotides are TGTGCCAGCAGCTTAGTCGGCCAGGGGGCCAACGTCCTGACTTTC. Its protein is CASSLVGQGANVLTF.

This clonotype was seen a single time. The V and J genes are TRBV7-6 and TRBJ2-2; a possible D gene is TRBD1 (6 bases). This CDR3 has 15 residues. V lost 5 bases and J 1 base, leaving 11 bases between the germline ends. Per germline, CDR1 SGHVS and CDR2 FNYEAQ. The CDR3 here is CASSPTDRNTGELFF. The CDR3 DNA reads TGTGCCAGCAGCCCTACGGACAGGAACACCGGGGAGCTGTTTTTT.

Of note for this clonotype: At one boundary the junction diverges from the germline segment, which might be a read error. The rearrangement uses TRBV20-1 and TRBJ2-4; TRBD1 matches 8 bases. This CDR3 comprises 13 residues. Germline values: CDR1 DFQATT, CDR2 SNEGSKA (reference sequence). The CDR3 loop reads CSARDRVKHIQYF. In DNA, the CDR3 is TGCAGTGCTAGGGACAGGGTCAAACACATTCAGTACTTC.

In its sample, this clonotype was seen a few times. This sequence joins TRBV20-1 and TRBJ2-5; TRBD1 aligns across 8 bases. In germline, CDR1 is DFQATT, CDR2 SNEGSKA (reference sequence). Trimming at V came to 4 bases and at J to 1 base, leaving 11 bases not matched to a gene. The CDR3 is 16 amino acids. The CDR3 nucleotides read TGCAGTGCTACCCGAGGACAGGGTCTGGGCCAAGAGACCCAGTACTTC. Its protein product is CSATRGQGLGQETQYF.

This clonotype was observed a few times. The CDR3 DNA reads as TGTGCCAGCAGTGAAGGGAACAGGGCTGGCTACACCTTC. Its translation: CASSEGNRAGYTF. The chain uses TRBV25-1 and TRBJ1-2, with D maybe TRBD1 (6 bases). V was shortened by 2 bases and J by 7 bases, with 11 bases between the two germline ends. CDR1 is MGHDK and CDR2 is SYGVNS in the germline V gene. The CDR3 covers 13 residues.